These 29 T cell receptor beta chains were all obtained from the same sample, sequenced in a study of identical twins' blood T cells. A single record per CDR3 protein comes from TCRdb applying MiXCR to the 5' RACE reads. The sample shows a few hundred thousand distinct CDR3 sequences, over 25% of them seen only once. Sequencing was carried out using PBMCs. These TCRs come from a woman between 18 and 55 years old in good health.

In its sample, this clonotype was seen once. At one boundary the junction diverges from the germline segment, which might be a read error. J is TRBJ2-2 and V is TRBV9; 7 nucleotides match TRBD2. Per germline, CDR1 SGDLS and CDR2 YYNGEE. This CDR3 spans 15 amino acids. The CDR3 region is CAGSVAGVPTGELFF. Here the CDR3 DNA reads TGTGCCGGCAGCGTCGCGGGAGTGCCCACCGGGGAGCTGTTTTTT.

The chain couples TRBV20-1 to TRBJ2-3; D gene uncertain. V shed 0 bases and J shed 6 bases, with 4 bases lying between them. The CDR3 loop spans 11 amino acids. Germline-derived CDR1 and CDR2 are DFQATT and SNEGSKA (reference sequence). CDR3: CSARDYDTQYF. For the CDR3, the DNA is TGCAGTGCTAGAGACTATGATACGCAGTATTTT.

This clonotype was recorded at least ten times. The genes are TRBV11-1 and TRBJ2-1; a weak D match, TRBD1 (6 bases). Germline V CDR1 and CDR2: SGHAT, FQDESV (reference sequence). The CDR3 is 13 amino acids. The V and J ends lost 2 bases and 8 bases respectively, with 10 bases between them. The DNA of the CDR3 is TGTGCCAGCAGCTTAAGCAGGGGCCATGAGCAGTTCTTC. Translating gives CASSLSRGHEQFF.

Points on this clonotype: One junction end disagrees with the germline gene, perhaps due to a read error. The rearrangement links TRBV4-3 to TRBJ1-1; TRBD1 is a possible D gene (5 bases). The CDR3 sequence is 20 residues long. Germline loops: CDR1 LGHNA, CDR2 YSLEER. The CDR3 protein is CACSQALTGTRGDLNTEAFF. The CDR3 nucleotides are TGCGCCTGCAGCCAAGCCCTCACCGGGACTCGAGGCGACTTGAACACTGAAGCTTTCTTT.

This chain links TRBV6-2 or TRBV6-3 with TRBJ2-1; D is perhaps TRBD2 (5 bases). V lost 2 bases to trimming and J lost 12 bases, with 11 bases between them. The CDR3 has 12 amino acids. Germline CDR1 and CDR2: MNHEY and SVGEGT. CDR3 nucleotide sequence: TGTGCCAGCAGTTACACCTCCGCGGGGCAGTTCTTC. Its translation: CASSYTSAGQFF.

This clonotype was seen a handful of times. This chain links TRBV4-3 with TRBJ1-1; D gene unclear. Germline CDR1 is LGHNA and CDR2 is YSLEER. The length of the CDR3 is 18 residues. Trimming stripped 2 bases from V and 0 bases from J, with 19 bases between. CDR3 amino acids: CASSQRAVRTTLNTEAFF. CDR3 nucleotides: TGCGCCAGCAGCCAACGGGCGGTAAGAACCACTTTGAACACTGAAGCTTTCTTT.

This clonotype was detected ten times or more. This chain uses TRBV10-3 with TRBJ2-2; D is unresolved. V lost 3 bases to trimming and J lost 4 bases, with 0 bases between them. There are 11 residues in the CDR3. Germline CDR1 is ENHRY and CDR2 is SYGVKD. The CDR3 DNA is TGTGCCATCAGTGACACCGGGGAGCTGTTTTTT. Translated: CAISDTGELFF.

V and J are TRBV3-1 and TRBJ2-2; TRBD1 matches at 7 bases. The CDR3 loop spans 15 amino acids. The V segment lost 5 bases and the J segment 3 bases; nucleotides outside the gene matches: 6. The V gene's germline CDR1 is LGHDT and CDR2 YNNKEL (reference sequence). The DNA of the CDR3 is TGTGCCAGCAGCGTACGGGACAGCTACACCGGGGAGCTGTTTTTT. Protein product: CASSVRDSYTGELFF.

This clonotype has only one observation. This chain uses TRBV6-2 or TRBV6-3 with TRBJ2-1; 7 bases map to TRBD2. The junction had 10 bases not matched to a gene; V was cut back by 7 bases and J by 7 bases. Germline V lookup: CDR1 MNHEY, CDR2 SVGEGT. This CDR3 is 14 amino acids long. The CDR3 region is CASKSSGFKNEQFF. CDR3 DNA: TGTGCCAGCAAGAGTAGCGGGTTTAAAAATGAGCAGTTCTTC.

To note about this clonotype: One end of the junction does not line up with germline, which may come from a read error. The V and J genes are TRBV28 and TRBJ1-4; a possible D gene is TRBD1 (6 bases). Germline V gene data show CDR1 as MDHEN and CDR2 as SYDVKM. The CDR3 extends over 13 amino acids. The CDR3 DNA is TGTGCCGGTCAGGGGTTCAATAATGAAAAACTGTTGTTT. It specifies CAGQGFNNEKLLF.

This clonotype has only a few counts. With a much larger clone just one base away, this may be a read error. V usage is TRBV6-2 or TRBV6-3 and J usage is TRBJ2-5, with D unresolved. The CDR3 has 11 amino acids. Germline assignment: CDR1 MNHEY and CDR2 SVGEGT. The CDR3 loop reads CVSSYGETQYF. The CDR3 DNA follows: TGTGTCAGCAGCTACGGGGAGACCCAGTACTTC.

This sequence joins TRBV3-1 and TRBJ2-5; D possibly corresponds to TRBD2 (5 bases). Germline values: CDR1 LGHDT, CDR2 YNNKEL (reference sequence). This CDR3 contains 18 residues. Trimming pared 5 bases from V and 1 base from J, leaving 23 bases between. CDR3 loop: CASSELSGKGIPQETQYF. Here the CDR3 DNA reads TGTGCCAGCAGCGAACTATCGGGGAAAGGGATCCCCCAAGAGACCCAGTACTTC.

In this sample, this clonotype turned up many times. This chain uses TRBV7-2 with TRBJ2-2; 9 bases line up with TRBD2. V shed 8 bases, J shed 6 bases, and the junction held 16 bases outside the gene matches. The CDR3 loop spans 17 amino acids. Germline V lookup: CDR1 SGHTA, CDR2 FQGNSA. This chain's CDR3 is CASVAGLAGFFAGELFF. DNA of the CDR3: TGTGCCAGCGTAGCAGGGCTAGCGGGGTTTTTCGCCGGGGAGCTGTTTTTT.

The CDR3 reads CSAWDIWEKLFF. The CDR3 DNA reads as TGCAGTGCTTGGGACATCTGGGAAAAACTGTTTTTT. The J gene is TRBJ1-4, the V gene TRBV20-1; maybe TRBD1 (6 bases). The germline V gene has CDR1 DFQATT and CDR2 SNEGSKA (reference sequence). The CDR3 contains 12 residues. Trimming took off 5 bases at V and 8 bases at J, with 12 bases between the two ends.

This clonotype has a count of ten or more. CDR3 DNA sequence: TGCAGTGCTCTTGATCGGGGGGCGTTCTACAATGAGCAGTTCTTC. Protein product: CSALDRGAFYNEQFF. The V and J genes are TRBV20-1 and TRBJ2-1, with TRBD2 as a possible D gene (7 bases). Germline V gene sequence: CDR1 DFQATT, CDR2 SNEGSKA (reference sequence). This CDR3 is built from 15 residues. Trimming shortened V by 5 bases and J by 3 bases, and 17 bases separated the two germline ends.

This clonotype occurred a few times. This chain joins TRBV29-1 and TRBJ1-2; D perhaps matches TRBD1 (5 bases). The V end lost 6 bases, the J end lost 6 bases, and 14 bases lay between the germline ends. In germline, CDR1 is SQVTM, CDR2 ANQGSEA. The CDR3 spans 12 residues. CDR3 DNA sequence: TGCAGCGTCCCCGGGGGAAGGAATGGCTACACCTTC. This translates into CSVPGGRNGYTF.

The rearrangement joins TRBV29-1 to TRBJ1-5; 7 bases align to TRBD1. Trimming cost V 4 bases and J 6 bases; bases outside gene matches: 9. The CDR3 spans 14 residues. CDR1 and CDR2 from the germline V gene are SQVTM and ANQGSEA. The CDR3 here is CSVGGGLVGQPQHF. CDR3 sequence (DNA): TGCAGCGTTGGAGGGGGCCTAGTAGGTCAGCCCCAGCATTTT.

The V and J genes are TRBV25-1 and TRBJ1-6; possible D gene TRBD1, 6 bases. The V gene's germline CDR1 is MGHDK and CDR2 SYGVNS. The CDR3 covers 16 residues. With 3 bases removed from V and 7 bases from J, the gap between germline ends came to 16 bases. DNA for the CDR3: TGTGCCAGCAGTGACTATACAGGGCCTTGGAATTCACCCCTCCACTTT. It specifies CASSDYTGPWNSPLHF.

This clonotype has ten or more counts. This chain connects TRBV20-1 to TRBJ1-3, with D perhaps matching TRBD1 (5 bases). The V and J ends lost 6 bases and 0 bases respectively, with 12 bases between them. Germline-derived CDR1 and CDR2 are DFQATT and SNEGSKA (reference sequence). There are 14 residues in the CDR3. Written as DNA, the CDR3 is TGCAGTGCAATGACAGAGCTCTCTGGAAACACCATATATTTT. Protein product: CSAMTELSGNTIYF.

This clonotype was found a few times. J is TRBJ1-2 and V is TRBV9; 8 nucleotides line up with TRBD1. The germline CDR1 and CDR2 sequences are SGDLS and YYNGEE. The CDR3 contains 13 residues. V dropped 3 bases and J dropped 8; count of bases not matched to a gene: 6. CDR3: CASSARGRIGYTF. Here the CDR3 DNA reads TGTGCCAGCAGCGCCAGGGGGCGAATCGGCTACACCTTC.

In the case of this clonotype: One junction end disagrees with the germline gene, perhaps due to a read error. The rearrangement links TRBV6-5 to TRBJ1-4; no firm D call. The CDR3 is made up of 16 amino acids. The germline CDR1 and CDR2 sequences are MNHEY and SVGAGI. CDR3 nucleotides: TGTGCCAGCATTTACTCGAAGGTCTTTTATAATGAAAAACTGTTTTTT. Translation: CASIYSKVFYNEKLFF.

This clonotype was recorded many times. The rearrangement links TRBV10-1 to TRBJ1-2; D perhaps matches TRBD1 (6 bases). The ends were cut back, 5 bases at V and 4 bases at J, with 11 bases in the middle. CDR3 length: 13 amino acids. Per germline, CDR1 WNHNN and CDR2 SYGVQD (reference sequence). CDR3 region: CASSRDIRYGYTF. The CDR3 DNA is TGCGCCAGCAGTCGGGACATACGCTATGGCTACACCTTC.

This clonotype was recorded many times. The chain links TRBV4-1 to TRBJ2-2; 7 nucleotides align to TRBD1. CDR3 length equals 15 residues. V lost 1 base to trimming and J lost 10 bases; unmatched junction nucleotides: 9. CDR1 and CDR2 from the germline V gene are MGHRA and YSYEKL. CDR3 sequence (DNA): TGCGCCAGCAGCCAAGGAGGGACAGTCATAACGGAGCTGTTTTTT. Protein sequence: CASSQGGTVITELFF.

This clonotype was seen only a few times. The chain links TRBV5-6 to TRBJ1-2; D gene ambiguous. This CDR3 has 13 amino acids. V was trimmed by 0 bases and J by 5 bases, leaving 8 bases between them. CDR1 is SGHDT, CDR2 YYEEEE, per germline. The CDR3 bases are TGTGCCAGCAGCTTGGACTTGAAGTATGGCTACACCTTC. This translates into CASSLDLKYGYTF.

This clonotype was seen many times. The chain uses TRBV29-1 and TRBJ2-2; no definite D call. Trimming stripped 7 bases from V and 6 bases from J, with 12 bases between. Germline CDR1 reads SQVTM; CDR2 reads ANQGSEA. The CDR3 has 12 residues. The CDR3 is CSATTSAGELFF. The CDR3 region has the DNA TGCAGCGCCACTACATCTGCCGGGGAGCTGTTTTTT.

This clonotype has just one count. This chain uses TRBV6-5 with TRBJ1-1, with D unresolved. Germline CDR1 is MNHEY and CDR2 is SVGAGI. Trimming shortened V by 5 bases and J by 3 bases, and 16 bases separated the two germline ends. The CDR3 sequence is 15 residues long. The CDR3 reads CASSAVAIKDTEAFF. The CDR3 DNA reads TGTGCCAGCAGTGCCGTGGCTATAAAGGACACTGAAGCTTTCTTT.

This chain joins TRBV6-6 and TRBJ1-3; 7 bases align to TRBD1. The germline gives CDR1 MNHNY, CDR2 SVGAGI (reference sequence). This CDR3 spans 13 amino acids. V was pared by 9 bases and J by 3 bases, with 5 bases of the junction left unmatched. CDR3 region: CASTQGDGNTIYF. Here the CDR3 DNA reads TGTGCCAGTACCCAGGGGGATGGAAACACCATATATTTT.

The CDR3 loop reads CASSYLQSTDTQYF. The CDR3 DNA sequence: TGTGCCAGCAGCTACCTACAGAGCACAGATACGCAGTATTTT. The genes are TRBV11-2 and TRBJ2-3; D ambiguous. Deletions cut 4 bases from V and 0 bases from J, with 8 bases between. The CDR3 length is 14 residues. Germline V gives CDR1 SGHAT, CDR2 FQNNGV.

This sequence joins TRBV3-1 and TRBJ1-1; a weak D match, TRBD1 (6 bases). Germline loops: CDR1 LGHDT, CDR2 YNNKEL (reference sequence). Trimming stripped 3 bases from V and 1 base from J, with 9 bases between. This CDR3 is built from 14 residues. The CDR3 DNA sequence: TGTGCCAGCAGCCACGGACAGCGGAACACTGAAGCTTTCTTT. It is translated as CASSHGQRNTEAFF. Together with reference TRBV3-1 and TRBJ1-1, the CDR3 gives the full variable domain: DTAVSQTPKYLVTQMGNDKSIKCEQNLGHDTMYWYKQDSKKFLKIMFSYNNKELIINETVPNRFSPKSPDKAHLNLHINSLELGDSAVYFCASSHGQRNTEAFFGQGTRLTVV.